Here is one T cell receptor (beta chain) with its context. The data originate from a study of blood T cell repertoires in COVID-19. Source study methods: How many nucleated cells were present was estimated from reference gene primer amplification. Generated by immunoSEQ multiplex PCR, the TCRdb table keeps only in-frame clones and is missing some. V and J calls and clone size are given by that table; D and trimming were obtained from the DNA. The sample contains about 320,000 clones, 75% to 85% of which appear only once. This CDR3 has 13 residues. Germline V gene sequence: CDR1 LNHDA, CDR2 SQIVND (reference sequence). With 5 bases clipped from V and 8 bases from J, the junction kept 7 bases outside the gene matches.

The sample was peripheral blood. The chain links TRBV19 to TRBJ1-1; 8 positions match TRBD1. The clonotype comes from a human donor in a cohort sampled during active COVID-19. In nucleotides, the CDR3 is TGTGCCAGTAGTGGCGGACAGGGAGGCGAAGCTTTCTTT. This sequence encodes CASSGGQGGEAFF.